The next 4 T cell receptor beta chains were all read from a single sample in a study of cytomegalovirus exposure and HLA in healthy donors. This table comes from immunoSEQ multiplex PCR, and its TCRdb copy is limited to in-frame clones, with some not included. Here the sample spans about 360,000 clones, more than 80% being singletons. What was sequenced was PBMCs. These TCRs come from a woman under 30 in good health and CMV-seronegative.

CDR3 sequence reads: CASSPGYSAGELFF. The CDR3 DNA reads TGTGCCAGCAGCCCAGGGTATAGTGCCGGGGAGCTGTTTTTT. This sequence joins TRBV14 and TRBJ2-2, with D maybe TRBD1 (5 bases). V lost 4 bases and J lost 6, with 12 bases in between. CDR1 SGHDN and CDR2 FVKESK come from the germline V gene. The CDR3 runs 14 residues.

V gene TRBV7-8 combines with J gene TRBJ2-1, with 9 bases lining up with TRBD1. V lost 5 bases and J lost 9; bases outside the gene matches: 5. Germline V CDR1 and CDR2: SGHVS, FQNEAQ. This CDR3 comprises 13 residues. As DNA, the CDR3 is TGTGCCAGCAGCCCCCGGGACAGGGTTGAGCAGTTCTTC. Its translation: CASSPRDRVEQFF.

The J gene is TRBJ2-6, the V gene TRBV11-3; 9 positions agree with TRBD1. The germline V gene has CDR1 SGHNT and CDR2 YENEEA. The CDR3 has 18 residues. After removal of 4 bases from V and 3 bases from J, the junction contained 10 bases not matched to a gene. CDR3 region: CASSSPGTGTSGANVLTF. CDR3 DNA: TGTGCCAGCAGCTCGCCCGGGACAGGGACAAGTGGGGCCAACGTCCTGACTTTC.

The genes are TRBV5-6 and TRBJ1-2; D gene uncertain. CDR1 SGHDT and CDR2 YYEEEE come from the germline V gene. The CDR3 contains 14 residues. Trimming removed 0 bases at V and 0 bases at J, with 6 bases between. Here the CDR3 DNA reads TGTGCCAGCAGCTTGGGAGGCGCTAACTATGGCTACACCTTC. Protein product: CASSLGGANYGYTF.